One T cell receptor (beta chain) is described in this entry. Its antigen is still unknown. The PCR contained 60 Vbeta and 13 Jbeta primers. The repertoire was sequenced with immunoSEQ multiplex PCR; TCRdb's copy has only in-frame clones and lacks some. The data include tens of thousands of clones; the top ten clones carry 1.5% to 2%. CDR3 length equals 12 residues. V was shortened by 1 base and J by 9 bases, with 11 bases between the two germline ends. Per germline, CDR1 SGHDT and CDR2 YYEEEE. The data belong to a study of cytomegalovirus exposure and HLA in healthy donors. Findings and caveats of the study: A previous analysis found most TCR beta V segments productive roughly 87% or roughly 30% of the time. Immune exposure data for these donors was limited to CMV serostatus. Later analysis associated a missense DCLRE1C variant with TCR beta V- and J-gene trimming.

This clonotype was sampled from a woman aged 25 to 39 in good health and CMV-seronegative. The chain recombines TRBV5-6 with TRBJ2-7; D gene uncertain. Sequencing was done on a sample of PBMCs. As DNA, the CDR3 is TGTGCCAGCAGCTTGTCGATCTCGGGGCAGTACTTC. Translated: CASSLSISGQYF.